Ten or more counts support the clone carrying this T cell receptor (beta chain). TCR cDNA molecules each carried a unique molecular identifier. TCRdb re-called the 5' RACE reads through MiXCR, storing one row per CDR3 protein. This sample carries roughly 71,000 distinct CDR3 sequences, about 8.2% of them seen once, and the ten largest clones take approximately 2%. The data originate from a study of spatial heterogeneity in lung cancer. Turning to the study itself: Median follow-up for sequenced PBMC samples was about two years after resection, when such samples existed.

Time point of the sample: blood at routine non-recurrence follow-up after resection. Unsorted whole RNA from tumor, nontumor lung or frozen PBMC underwent sequencing. CDR1 is SGHTA, CDR2 FQGTGA, per germline. The CDR3 has 14 amino acids. V shed 5 bases and J 8 bases; nucleotides not matched to a gene: 8. The sample here was PBMCs, taken at follow-up. This receptor was taken from a female donor with early-stage non-small cell lung cancer. The chain has TRBV7-3 and TRBJ2-1; 8 bases are shared with TRBD1. The CDR3 spells CASSNGQGPDEQFF. The CDR3 nucleotides read TGTGCCAGCAGCAACGGACAGGGACCCGATGAGCAGTTCTTC.